This passage covers 11 T cell receptor beta chains from one sample sequenced in a study of blood T cell repertoires in COVID-19 (dated by TCRdb to about 2020). Libraries came from the immunoSEQ multiplex PCR assay. As stored in TCRdb, this immuneACCESS dataset retains in-frame rearrangements with V and J assigned. A fraction of the clones does not appear; measured against another copy, unresolved V genes explain less than half of the discrepancy, and the remainder lacks a known reason. Recorded for this sample are 130,000 to 150,000 clones; approximately 79% of them occurred a single time. The ten largest clones add up to about 8.6% of the sample. What was sequenced was peripheral blood. The receptors come from a man aged 45 to 65 with active or convalescent COVID-19.

The chain uses TRBV11-2 and TRBJ2-5; D unclear. V lost 1 base and J lost 4, with 10 bases in between. The germline V gene has CDR1 SGHAT and CDR2 FQNNGV. This CDR3 comprises 14 residues. CDR3 protein: CASSLAARRETQYF. The CDR3 region has the DNA TGTGCCAGCAGCTTAGCGGCTCGGAGAGAGACCCAGTACTTC.

This clone appeared once. The same CDR3 arises from other DNA sequences in this sample as well. The chain is built from TRBV11-3 and TRBJ2-1, with D unresolved. Germline CDR1 SGHNT, CDR2 YENEEA. CDR3 size: 13 residues. V lost 1 base and J lost 5, with 6 bases in between. Here the CDR3 DNA reads TGTGCCAGCAGCTTAGGGAGAAACAATGAGCAGTTCTTC. It is translated as CASSLGRNNEQFF.

The chain couples TRBV18 to TRBJ2-1; 8 nucleotides line up with TRBD1. The CDR3 is made up of 16 amino acids. The germline V gene has CDR1 KGHSH and CDR2 LQKENI. V gave up 1 base and J gave up 2 bases; unmatched junction bases: 4. The CDR3: CASSPQTGAPYNEQFF. The CDR3 nucleotides are TGTGCCAGCTCACCACAGACAGGGGCGCCCTACAATGAGCAGTTCTTC.

The chain is built from TRBV28 and TRBJ2-3; weak D call: TRBD1 (6 bases). Germline V gene sequence: CDR1 MDHEN, CDR2 SYDVKM. Trimming removed 5 bases from V and 4 bases from J, with 13 bases in between. CDR3 length: 14 residues. In DNA form, the CDR3 reads TGTGCCAGCAGTACTCGCAGGGGCGCAGATACGCAGTATTTT. Amino acids: CASSTRRGADTQYF.

The rearrangement links TRBV13 to TRBJ2-5, with a tentative D call TRBD1 (5 bases). Trimming shortened V by 0 bases and J by 1 base, and 9 bases separated the two germline ends. Germline values: CDR1 PRHDT, CDR2 FYEKMQ (reference sequence). This CDR3 has 15 residues. This chain's CDR3 is CASSLGQGTQETQYF. The CDR3 DNA is TGTGCCAGCAGCTTAGGTCAGGGAACCCAAGAGACCCAGTACTTC.

The chain recombines TRBV11-2 with TRBJ2-1; possible D gene TRBD1, 5 bases. The germline CDR1 and CDR2 sequences are SGHAT and FQNNGV. V was cut by 7 bases and J by 3 bases, with 19 bases left in between. The CDR3 contains 16 residues. For the CDR3, the DNA is TGTGCCAGCACCTTCGGTGGGGCGGTGCGCTACAATGAGCAGTTCTTC. As protein: CASTFGGAVRYNEQFF.

V is TRBV30 and J is TRBJ2-1; 11 bases are a match to TRBD2. The CDR3 length is 15 residues. Germline V gene sequence: CDR1 GTSNPN, CDR2 SVGIG (reference sequence). V was clipped by 2 bases and J by 7 bases; unmatched bases: 7. CDR3 region: CAWSILAGGNNEQFF. In DNA form, the CDR3 reads TGTGCCTGGAGTATTCTAGCGGGAGGCAATAATGAGCAGTTCTTC.

In its sample, this clone was seen once. This chain uses TRBV11-2 with TRBJ2-7, with D possibly being TRBD2 (6 bases). V was clipped by 5 bases and J by 1 base, with 12 bases between them. CDR3 length: 14 residues. Germline CDR1 is SGHAT and CDR2 is FQNNGV. The CDR3 loop is CASSTMGGSYEQYF. DNA for the CDR3: TGTGCCAGCAGCACTATGGGAGGTTCCTACGAGCAGTACTTC.

The gene calls are TRBV6-5 and TRBJ2-2; TRBD1 aligns across 10 bases. J was trimmed by 2 bases and V by 6 bases; bases with no gene match: 3. Germline V lookup: CDR1 MNHEY, CDR2 SVGAGI. The CDR3 has 15 amino acids. DNA of the CDR3: TGTGCCAGCAGCTCGACAGGGGGCAACACCGGGGAGCTGTTTTTT. Protein: CASSSTGGNTGELFF.

The chain links TRBV5-4 to TRBJ1-2, with 7 bases that match TRBD1. V trimming: 4 bases; J trimming: 6 bases; junction bases outside the gene matches: 6. CDR3 length: 13 amino acids. CDR1 and CDR2 (germline): SGHNT, YYREEE (reference sequence). For the CDR3, the DNA is TGTGCCAGCAGCCCTACAGGGGAAGATGGCTACACCTTC. Translated, it gives CASSPTGEDGYTF.

The chain couples TRBV9 to TRBJ2-3, with D possibly being TRBD1 (6 bases). The CDR3 is 15 residues long. Germline V gene lookup returns CDR1 SGDLS and CDR2 YYNGEE. Trimming pared 2 bases from V and 4 bases from J, leaving 14 bases between. CDR3 bases: TGTGCCAGCAGCGTCGTGGGACATTCGGCAGATACGCAGTATTTT. Translation gives CASSVVGHSADTQYF.